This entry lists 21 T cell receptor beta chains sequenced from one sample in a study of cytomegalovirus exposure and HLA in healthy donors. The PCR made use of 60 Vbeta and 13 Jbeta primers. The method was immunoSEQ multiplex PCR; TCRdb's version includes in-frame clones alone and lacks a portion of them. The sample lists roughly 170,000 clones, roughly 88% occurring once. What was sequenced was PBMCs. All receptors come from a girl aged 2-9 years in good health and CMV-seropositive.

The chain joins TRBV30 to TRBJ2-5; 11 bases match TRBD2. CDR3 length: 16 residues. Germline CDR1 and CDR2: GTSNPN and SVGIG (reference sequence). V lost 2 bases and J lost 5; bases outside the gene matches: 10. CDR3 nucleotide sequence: TGTGCCTGGAGTCCCTGGCTAGCGGGAGGTAGGGAGACCCAGTACTTC. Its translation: CAWSPWLAGGRETQYF.

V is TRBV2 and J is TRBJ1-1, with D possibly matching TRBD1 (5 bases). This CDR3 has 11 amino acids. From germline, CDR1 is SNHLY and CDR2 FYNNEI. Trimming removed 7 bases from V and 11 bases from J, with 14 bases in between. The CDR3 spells CASMQEGSAFF. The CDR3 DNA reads TGTGCCAGCATGCAGGAGGGGAGCGCTTTCTTT. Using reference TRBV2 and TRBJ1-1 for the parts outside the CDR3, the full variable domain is EPEVTQTPSHQVTQMGQEVILRCVPISNHLYFYWYRQILGQKVEFLVSFYNNEISEKSEIFDDQFSVERPDGSNFTLKIRSTKLEDSAMYFCASMQEGSAFFGQGTRLTVV.

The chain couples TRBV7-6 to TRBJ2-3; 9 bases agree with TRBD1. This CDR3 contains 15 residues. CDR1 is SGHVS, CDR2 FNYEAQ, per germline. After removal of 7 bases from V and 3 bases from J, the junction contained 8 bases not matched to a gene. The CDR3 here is CASTDYRGQTDTQYF. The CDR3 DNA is TGTGCCAGCACCGACTACAGGGGGCAGACAGATACGCAGTATTTT.

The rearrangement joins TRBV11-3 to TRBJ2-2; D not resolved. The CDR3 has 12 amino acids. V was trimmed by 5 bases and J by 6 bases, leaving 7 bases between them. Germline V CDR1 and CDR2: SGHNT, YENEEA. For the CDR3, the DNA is TGTGCCAGCAGCCTACCTCCCGGGGAGCTGTTTTTT. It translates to CASSLPPGELFF.

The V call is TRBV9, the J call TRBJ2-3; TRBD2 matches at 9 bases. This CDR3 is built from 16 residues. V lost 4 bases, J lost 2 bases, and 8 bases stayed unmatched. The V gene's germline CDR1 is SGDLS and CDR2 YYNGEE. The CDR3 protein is CASSIGTSRSTDTQYF. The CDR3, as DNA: TGTGCCAGCAGCATAGGGACTAGCAGATCCACAGATACGCAGTATTTT.

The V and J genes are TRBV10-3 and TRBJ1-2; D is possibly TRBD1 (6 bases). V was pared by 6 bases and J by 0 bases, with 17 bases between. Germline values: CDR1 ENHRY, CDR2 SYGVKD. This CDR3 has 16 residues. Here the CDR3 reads CAIRTQTGRANYGYTF. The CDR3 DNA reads TGTGCCATCAGGACTCAGACAGGAAGAGCTAACTATGGCTACACCTTC.

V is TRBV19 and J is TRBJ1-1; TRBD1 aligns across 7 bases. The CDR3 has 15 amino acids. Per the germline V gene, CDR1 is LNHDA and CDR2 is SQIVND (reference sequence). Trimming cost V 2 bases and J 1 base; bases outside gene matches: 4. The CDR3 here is CASSIQGVENTEAFF. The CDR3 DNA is TGTGCCAGTAGTATACAGGGGGTTGAGAACACTGAAGCTTTCTTT.

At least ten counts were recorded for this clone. Here the CDR3 reads CASSFRQGAGSEAFF. For the CDR3, the DNA is TGTGCCAGCAGCTTCCGACAGGGGGCGGGATCTGAAGCTTTCTTT. The V and J genes are TRBV2 and TRBJ1-1; 10 bases agree with TRBD1. The germline V gene encodes CDR1 SNHLY and CDR2 FYNNEI. The CDR3 runs 15 residues. The trim removed 6 bases at V and 6 bases at J, leaving 10 bases unmatched.

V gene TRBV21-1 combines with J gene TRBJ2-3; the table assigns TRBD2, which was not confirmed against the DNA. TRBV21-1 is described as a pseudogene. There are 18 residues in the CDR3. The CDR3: CASSKSSGRLGSTDTQYF. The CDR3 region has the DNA TGTGCCAGCAGCAAATCAAGCGGGAGGCTAGGTAGCACAGATACGCAGTATTTT.

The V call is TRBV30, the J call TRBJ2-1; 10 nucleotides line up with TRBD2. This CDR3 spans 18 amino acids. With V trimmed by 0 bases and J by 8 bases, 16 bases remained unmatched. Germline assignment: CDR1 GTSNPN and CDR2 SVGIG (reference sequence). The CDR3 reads CAWSVKSVRQREGDEQFF. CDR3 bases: TGTGCCTGGAGTGTGAAATCCGTGAGGCAGCGGGAGGGCGATGAGCAGTTCTTC.

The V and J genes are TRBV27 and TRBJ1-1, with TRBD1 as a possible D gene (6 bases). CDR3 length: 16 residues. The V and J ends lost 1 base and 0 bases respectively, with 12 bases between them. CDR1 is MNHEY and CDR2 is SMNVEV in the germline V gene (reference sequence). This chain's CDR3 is CASSLWAGAMNTEAFF. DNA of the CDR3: TGTGCCAGCAGTTTATGGGCAGGGGCCATGAACACTGAAGCTTTCTTT.

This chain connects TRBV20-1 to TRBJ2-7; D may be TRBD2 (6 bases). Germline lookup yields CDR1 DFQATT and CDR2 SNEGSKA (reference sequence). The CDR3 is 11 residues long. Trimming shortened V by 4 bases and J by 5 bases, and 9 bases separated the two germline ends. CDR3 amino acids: CSAKGGDEQYF. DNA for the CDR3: TGCAGTGCTAAAGGAGGGGACGAGCAGTACTTC.

The CDR3 sequence: CASSFLPTGAGNTIYF. In DNA, the CDR3 is TGTGCCAGCAGCTTCCTGCCGACAGGGGCTGGAAACACCATATATTTT. The chain links TRBV11-2 to TRBJ1-3; 8 bases line up with TRBD1. This CDR3 contains 16 residues. The V and J ends lost 3 bases and 2 bases, in that order; junction bases with no gene match: 6. Germline CDR1 SGHAT, CDR2 FQNNGV.

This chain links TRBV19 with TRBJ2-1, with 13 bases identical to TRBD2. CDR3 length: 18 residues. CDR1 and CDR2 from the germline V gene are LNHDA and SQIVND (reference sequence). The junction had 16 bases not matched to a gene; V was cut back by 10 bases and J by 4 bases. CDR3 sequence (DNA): TGTGCCACCCGTCACCGGGGGACTAGCGGGGCACTTTACAATGAGCAGTTCTTC. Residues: CATRHRGTSGALYNEQFF.

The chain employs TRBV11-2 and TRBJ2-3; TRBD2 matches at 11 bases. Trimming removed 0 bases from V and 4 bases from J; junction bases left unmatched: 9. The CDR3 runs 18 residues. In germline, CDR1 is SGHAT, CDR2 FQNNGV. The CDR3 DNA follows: TGTGCCAGCAGCTTAGATAGGGGAACTAGCGGGAGAGCAGATACGCAGTATTTT. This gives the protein CASSLDRGTSGRADTQYF.

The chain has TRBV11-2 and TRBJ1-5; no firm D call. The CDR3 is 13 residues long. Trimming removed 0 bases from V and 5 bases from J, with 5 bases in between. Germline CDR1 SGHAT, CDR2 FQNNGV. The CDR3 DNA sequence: TGTGCCAGCAGCTTAGACCTCTATCAGCCCCAGCATTTT. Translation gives CASSLDLYQPQHF.

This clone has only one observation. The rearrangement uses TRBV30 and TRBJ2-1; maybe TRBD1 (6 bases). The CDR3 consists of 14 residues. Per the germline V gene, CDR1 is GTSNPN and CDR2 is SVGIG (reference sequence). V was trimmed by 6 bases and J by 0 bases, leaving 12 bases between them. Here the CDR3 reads CACLDRSSYNEQFF. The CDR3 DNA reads TGTGCCTGCTTAGACAGGAGCTCCTACAATGAGCAGTTCTTC.

The CDR3 region has the DNA TGTGCCAGCAGCCGACACCTACAGACAGATTTCACTGAAGCTTTCTTT. The encoded protein is CASSRHLQTDFTEAFF. V is TRBV9 and J is TRBJ1-1; tentative D call: TRBD1 (5 bases). The CDR3 length is 16 residues. Trimming shortened V by 4 bases and J by 4 bases, and 20 bases separated the two germline ends. Germline values: CDR1 SGDLS, CDR2 YYNGEE.

The CDR3 DNA is TGTGCCAGCAGTGAACATATGGCAGGGTACGTCGACGCTGAAGCTTTCTTT. Translation gives CASSEHMAGYVDAEAFF. The V and J genes are TRBV6-1 and TRBJ1-1; D is possibly TRBD1 (5 bases). CDR3 length equals 17 residues. V dropped 2 bases and J dropped 6 bases, with 22 bases sitting between them. Germline CDR1 and CDR2: MNHNS and SASEGT.

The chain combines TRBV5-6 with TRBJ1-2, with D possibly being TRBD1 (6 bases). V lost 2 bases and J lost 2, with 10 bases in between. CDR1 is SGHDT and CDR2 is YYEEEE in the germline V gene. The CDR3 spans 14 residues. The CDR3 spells CASSFVTGNYGYTF. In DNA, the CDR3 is TGTGCCAGCAGCTTCGTAACAGGGAACTATGGCTACACCTTC.

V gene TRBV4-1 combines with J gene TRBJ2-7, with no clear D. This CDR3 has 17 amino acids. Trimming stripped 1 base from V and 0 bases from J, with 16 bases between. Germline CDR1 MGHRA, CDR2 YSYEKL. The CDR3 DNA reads TGCGCCAGCAGCCAAGGGTATACAGAACCCTCCTCCTACGAGCAGTACTTC. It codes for CASSQGYTEPSSYEQYF.